The 27 T cell receptor beta chains given below trace back to one sample, sequenced in a study of identical twins. TCRdb passed the 5' RACE reads through MiXCR, listing each CDR3 protein once. The table has roughly 720,000 distinct CDR3 sequences, about 20% seen once; the top ten hold around 12%. These data were likewise used in another study, on T cells expressing NK-cell markers.

The sequenced material came from PBMCs. The receptors originated from a young woman in good health.

V gene TRBV5-1 combines with J gene TRBJ2-7; D call uncertain. CDR3 length: 13 residues. With 2 bases removed from V and 3 bases from J, the gap between germline ends came to 9 bases. The germline V gene has CDR1 SGHRS and CDR2 YFSETQ. The CDR3, as DNA: TGCGCCAGCAGCTTTCCGGAAGGCTACGAGCAGTACTTC. It codes for CASSFPEGYEQYF.

V gene TRBV9 combines with J gene TRBJ2-3; TRBD2 agrees at 7 bases. The length of the CDR3 is 12 residues. V lost 2 bases to trimming and J lost 8 bases; unmatched junction nucleotides: 2. From germline, CDR1 is SGDLS and CDR2 YYNGEE. Written as DNA, the CDR3 is TGTGCCAGCAGCGTGAGCGGGGCTACGCAGTATTTT. Translation gives CASSVSGATQYF.

The J gene is TRBJ1-5, the V gene TRBV20-1, with a possible D match to TRBD1 (5 bases). Germline CDR1 and CDR2: DFQATT and SNEGSKA (reference sequence). CDR3 size: 15 residues. The V gene lost 0 bases and the J gene lost 4 bases, with 13 bases spanning the gap. This CDR3 is CSARDVSRVNQPQHF. The DNA for the CDR3 is TGCAGTGCTAGAGATGTAAGCAGGGTGAATCAGCCCCAGCATTTT.

This clonotype was detected many times. V and J are TRBV7-2 and TRBJ2-3; 9 nucleotides agree with TRBD1. CDR1 is SGHTA, CDR2 FQGNSA, per germline. Unmatched junction bases numbered 1, after V lost 2 bases and J lost 1 base. This CDR3 region has 15 residues. DNA for the CDR3: TGTGCCAGCAGCTTACGGACAGGGGGCACAGATACGCAGTATTTT. Its translation is CASSLRTGGTDTQYF. The full variable domain, its missing parts supplied by reference TRBV7-2 and TRBJ2-3, is GAGVSQSPSNKVTEKGKDVELRCDPISGHTALYWYRQSLGQGLEFLIYFQGNSAPDKSGLPSDRFSAERTGGSVSTLTIQRTQQEDSAVYLCASSLRTGGTDTQYFGPGTRLTVL.

The rearrangement joins TRBV29-1 to TRBJ2-7; TRBD1 or TRBD2 may be the D gene (5 bases each). The CDR3 spans 12 residues. Germline CDR1 is SQVTM and CDR2 is ANQGSEA. The V gene lost 4 bases and the J gene lost 5 bases, with 12 bases spanning the gap. The CDR3 bases are TGCAGCGTTGGATCCGGGGCTGACGAGCAGTACTTC. Protein sequence: CSVGSGADEQYF.

The chain is built from TRBV29-1 and TRBJ1-3; no definite D call. V was clipped by 3 bases and J by 4 bases, with 4 bases between them. The germline gives CDR1 SQVTM, CDR2 ANQGSEA. The CDR3 totals 11 residues. The CDR3 reads CSVDRGNTIYF. The DNA for the CDR3 is TGCAGCGTTGACAGGGGAAACACCATATATTTT.

This clonotype has a handful of counts. The chain couples TRBV5-1 to TRBJ2-1, with D perhaps TRBD1 (5 bases). Germline CDR1 is SGHRS and CDR2 is YFSETQ. The V end lost 0 bases, the J end lost 8 bases, and 12 bases lay between the germline ends. The length of the CDR3 is 14 residues. The CDR3 nucleotides are TGCGCCAGCAGCTTGGCGTCCCTAGGGGATGAGCAGTTCTTC. Translation gives CASSLASLGDEQFF. The whole variable domain, remainder taken from reference TRBV5-1 and TRBJ2-1, is KAGVTQTPRYLIKTRGQQVTLSCSPISGHRSVSWYQQTPGQGLQFLFEYFSETQRNKGNFPGRFSGRQFSNSRSEMNVSTLELGDSALYLCASSLASLGDEQFFGPGTRLTVL.

The chain carries TRBV27 and TRBJ2-6; D might be TRBD2 (5 bases). V lost 2 bases and J 0 bases, leaving 14 bases between the germline ends. CDR3 length equals 18 residues. Germline V gene lookup returns CDR1 MNHEY and CDR2 SMNVEV (reference sequence). The CDR3 is CASSLIEGPLSGANVLTF. Here the CDR3 DNA reads TGTGCCAGCAGTTTAATAGAGGGTCCGCTCTCTGGGGCCAACGTCCTGACTTTC.

The sample holds a few counts of this clonotype. The V call is TRBV14, the J call TRBJ2-7, with D uncertain. This CDR3 spans 11 amino acids. V was shortened by 1 base and J by 5 bases, with 3 bases between the two germline ends. Per the germline V gene, CDR1 is SGHDN and CDR2 is FVKESK. CDR3 bases: TGTGCCAGCAGCCAAGTCCACGAGCAGTACTTC. Translating gives CASSQVHEQYF.

The V call is TRBV12-3 or TRBV12-4, the J call TRBJ2-7; D ambiguous. The CDR3 covers 12 residues. Trimming cost V 8 bases and J 3 bases, with 11 bases left between them. CDR3 residues: CASSTRIYEQYF. The CDR3 DNA reads TGTGCCAGCTCGACACGAATCTACGAGCAGTACTTC.

The chain couples TRBV27 to TRBJ2-1; no reliable D call. Trimming pared 2 bases from V and 6 bases from J, leaving 11 bases between. The CDR3 sequence is 14 residues long. CDR1 and CDR2 from the germline V gene are MNHEY and SMNVEV (reference sequence). This chain's CDR3 is CASSLGPRFNEQFF. As DNA, the CDR3 is TGTGCCAGCAGTTTAGGGCCCCGATTCAATGAGCAGTTCTTC.

The chain is built from TRBV7-9 and TRBJ2-5, with D possibly TRBD1 on 6 matching bases. CDR1 SEHNR and CDR2 FQNEAQ come from the germline V gene (reference sequence). This CDR3 is built from 17 residues. Trimming left V 4 bases short and J 3 bases short, with 21 bases between. CDR3 protein: CASSSRGTYGDEETQYF. In nucleotides, the CDR3 is TGTGCCAGCAGCTCTCGAGGGACATACGGGGATGAAGAGACCCAGTACTTC.

The chain couples TRBV12-3 or TRBV12-4 to TRBJ2-4; D is perhaps TRBD1 (6 bases). Trimming took 2 bases from V and 6 from J, leaving 11 bases between them. This CDR3 is built from 14 residues. CDR3 in DNA: TGTGCCAGCAGTTTACAGGGGACCGCAAACATTCAGTACTTC. This gives the protein CASSLQGTANIQYF.

The chain recombines TRBV4-2 with TRBJ2-3, with 13 bases that match TRBD2. With 5 bases clipped from V and 8 bases from J, the junction kept 7 bases outside the gene matches. Germline V gene sequence: CDR1 LGHNA, CDR2 YNFKEQ. This CDR3 has 15 residues. CDR3 in amino acids: CASSTGTSGASTQYF. The DNA for the CDR3 is TGTGCCAGCAGCACTGGGACTAGCGGGGCAAGTACGCAGTATTTT.

This clonotype has only a few counts. The chain couples TRBV12-3 or TRBV12-4 to TRBJ1-5; D perhaps matches TRBD1 (5 bases). Between the trimmed V and J ends, which lost 3 bases and 9 bases, there was a span of 15 bases. The CDR3 spans 14 residues. DNA of the CDR3: TGTGCCAGCAGTTTGGGATCCGTGAGGGGGCCCCAGCATTTT. Its translation: CASSLGSVRGPQHF.

This chain connects TRBV11-3 to TRBJ2-5, with D perhaps matching TRBD1 (6 bases). Germline lookup yields CDR1 SGHNT and CDR2 YENEEA. CDR3 length: 15 residues. V was trimmed by 5 bases and J by 4 bases, leaving 17 bases between them. CDR3 loop: CASSLNQGWGETQYF. The CDR3 coding sequence is TGTGCCAGCAGCCTAAACCAGGGGTGGGGAGAGACCCAGTACTTC.

Comment on this clonotype: A far larger clone is off by one base, so a read error is likely. V and J are TRBV3-1 and TRBJ1-1; possibly TRBD1 for D (5 bases). This CDR3 comprises 13 residues. Germline CDR1 reads LGHDT; CDR2 reads YNNKEL (reference sequence). The V gene lost 4 bases and the J gene lost 1 base, with 7 bases spanning the gap. The chain's CDR3 is CASSRQQNTEAFF. In nucleotides, the CDR3 is TGTGCCAGCAGCCGACAGCAGAACACTGAAGCTTTCTTT.

This clonotype was found a few times. The CDR3 reads CSALTGDYGYTF. For the CDR3, the DNA is TGCAGTGCTTTAACAGGGGACTATGGCTACACCTTC. V is TRBV20-1 and J is TRBJ1-2; TRBD1 matches 7 bases. Per germline, CDR1 DFQATT and CDR2 SNEGSKA (reference sequence). The CDR3 totals 12 residues. J gave up 3 bases and V 5 bases, and 3 bases lay outside the gene matches.

This chain uses TRBV12-3 or TRBV12-4 with TRBJ2-6; D is ambiguous. This CDR3 spans 13 amino acids. V gave up 6 bases and J gave up 8 bases, with 11 bases separating them. CDR3 region: CASRWQGSNVLTF. The CDR3 nucleotides are TGTGCCAGCAGGTGGCAAGGATCCAACGTCCTGACTTTC.

The CDR3 region has the DNA TGTGCCAGCAGCTCCCTAGCGGGAACCCAAGAGACCCAGTACTTC. This gives the protein CASSSLAGTQETQYF. The chain is built from TRBV11-2 and TRBJ2-5, with TRBD2 matching over 9 bases. This CDR3 spans 15 amino acids. The germline V gene has CDR1 SGHAT and CDR2 FQNNGV. The V segment lost 4 bases and the J segment 1 base; nucleotides outside the gene matches: 4.

In this sample, this clonotype turned up a few times. This sequence joins TRBV5-4 and TRBJ2-7; D is undetermined. The CDR3 loop spans 13 amino acids. Germline CDR1 and CDR2: SGHNT and YYREEE (reference sequence). Trimming took off 5 bases at V and 1 base at J, with 10 bases between the two ends. CDR3 in amino acids: CASSQDPSYEQYF. As DNA, the CDR3 is TGTGCCAGCAGTCAAGACCCTTCCTACGAGCAGTACTTC.

V is TRBV5-1 and J is TRBJ2-7, with 11 nucleotides matching TRBD1. V was clipped by 0 bases and J by 7 bases; unmatched bases: 6. Looked up from germline, CDR1 is SGHRS and CDR2 is YFSETQ. The CDR3 extends over 15 amino acids. As DNA, the CDR3 is TGCGCCAGCAGCTTGGCCGGGGACAGGGGGTCTGAGCAGTACTTC. The encoded protein is CASSLAGDRGSEQYF.

This chain connects TRBV20-1 to TRBJ1-4, with a weak D call TRBD1 (6 bases). The germline V gene has CDR1 DFQATT and CDR2 SNEGSKA (reference sequence). Trimming left V 6 bases short and J 0 bases short, with 11 bases between. The CDR3 loop spans 14 amino acids. In nucleotides, the CDR3 is TGCAGTGCCCTACAGGGTACAACTAATGAAAAACTGTTTTTT. This sequence encodes CSALQGTTNEKLFF.

The gene calls are TRBV20-1 and TRBJ2-7; D not resolved. Per the germline V gene, CDR1 is DFQATT and CDR2 is SNEGSKA (reference sequence). CDR3 length: 14 residues. V was pared by 5 bases and J by 3 bases, with 17 bases between. The DNA for the CDR3 is TGCAGTGCTCCCGGAATGGGCAGGCACTACGAGCAGTACTTC. This gives the protein CSAPGMGRHYEQYF.

The rearrangement uses TRBV5-5 and TRBJ2-2, with 7 bases aligning to TRBD2. This CDR3 is 14 amino acids long. Trimming cost V 3 bases and J 6 bases; bases outside gene matches: 5. Germline CDR1 reads SGHKS; CDR2 reads YYEKEE (reference sequence). In DNA, the CDR3 is TGTGCCAGCAGCTCGACTAGCTTGGCCGGGGAGCTGTTTTTT. This encodes CASSSTSLAGELFF.

This clonotype was observed a handful of times. The chain has TRBV7-6 and TRBJ2-7, with D perhaps TRBD1 or TRBD2 (5 bases each). Trimming shortened V by 1 base and J by 2 bases, and 12 bases separated the two germline ends. The germline gives CDR1 SGHVS, CDR2 FNYEAQ. The CDR3 covers 15 residues. This chain's CDR3 is CASSLGGVRAYEQYF. For the CDR3, the DNA is TGTGCCAGCAGCTTAGGAGGGGTGCGGGCCTACGAGCAGTACTTC.

This clonotype was counted at least ten times. This chain links TRBV12-3 or TRBV12-4 with TRBJ2-7, with TRBD1 matching 7 bases. CDR3 length: 15 residues. Trimming cost V 6 bases and J 2 bases; bases outside gene matches: 10. In nucleotides, the CDR3 is TGTGCCAGCAGACCCGAACAGGGGTTTGCCTACGAGCAGTACTTC. The encoded protein is CASRPEQGFAYEQYF.